Shown below are 16 T cell receptor beta chains from a single sample sequenced in a study of T cells after posttransplantation cyclophosphamide. Assay used: immunoSEQ multiplex PCR; TCRdb lists only in-frame clones, some missing. The data show around 7,000 clones, with none appearing a single time. Busulfan-fludarabine conditioning, marrow transplant, and cyclophosphamide on days +3 and +4 were administered. The specimen was PBMCs, collected after allogeneic stem cell transplant with posttransplant cyclophosphamide. All receptors come from a female patient aged 45-65 years who received an allogeneic stem cell transplant from an unrelated donor, was CMV-positive, and had acute GVHD only. Some T cells may be graft donor cells.

This clone showed up many times. The gene calls are TRBV29-1 and TRBJ1-2; 9 bases are shared with TRBD1. Trimming removed 7 bases from V and 8 bases from J; junction bases left unmatched: 11. The CDR3 runs to 13 residues. The V gene's germline CDR1 is SQVTM and CDR2 ANQGSEA. The CDR3 DNA is TGCAGCGCATACCGGGACAGGGCGTACGGCTACACCTTC. The encoded protein is CSAYRDRAYGYTF.

This clone was counted many times. The chain carries TRBV11-2 and TRBJ2-7; no reliable D call. The CDR3 sequence is 11 residues long. Trimming took 4 bases from V and 5 from J, leaving 6 bases between them. CDR1 SGHAT and CDR2 FQNNGV come from the germline V gene. In DNA, the CDR3 is TGTGCCAGCAGCTCATCCCACGAGCAGTACTTC. Its translation is CASSSSHEQYF.

This clone was detected many times. The CDR3 bases are TGTGCCAGCAGCCACCGGGAGCACCGCACCGGGGAGCTGTTTTTT. Protein: CASSHREHRTGELFF. The chain is built from TRBV13 and TRBJ2-2; the D gene is possibly TRBD2 (6 bases). CDR3 size: 15 residues. V dropped 5 bases and J dropped 4 bases, with 14 bases sitting between them. Germline V CDR1 and CDR2: PRHDT, FYEKMQ (reference sequence). The variable domain in full, completed from reference TRBV13 and TRBJ2-2, reads AAGVIQSPRHLIKEKRETATLKCYPIPRHDTVYWYQQGPGQDPQFLISFYEKMQSDKGSIPDRFSAQQFSDYHSELNMSSLELGDSALYFCASSHREHRTGELFFGEGSRLTVL.

In this sample, this clone turned up a few times. The V call is TRBV18, the J call TRBJ1-1; no firm D call. This CDR3 is built from 15 residues. CDR1 and CDR2 from the germline V gene are KGHSH and LQKENI. V was shortened by 5 bases and J by 1 base, with 14 bases between the two germline ends. The CDR3 coding sequence is TGTGCCAGCTCAAAACGCACGGGAGAGAACACTGAAGCTTTCTTT. Translated, it gives CASSKRTGENTEAFF.

The chain joins TRBV18 to TRBJ2-5, with TRBD1 matching over 8 bases. With the DNA end fitting TRBJ2-7 better, the J assignment may be wrong. This CDR3 has 14 amino acids. Germline loops: CDR1 KGHSH, CDR2 LQKENI. The CDR3 sequence is CASSPTGGPYEQYF. CDR3 in DNA: TGTGCCAGCTCACCCACAGGGGGTCCCTACGAGCAGTACTTC.

This clone was recorded many times. The chain recombines TRBV27 with TRBJ2-3; 9 bases are shared with TRBD2. Trimming took 4 bases from V and 2 from J; bases not matched to a gene: 7. The CDR3 covers 16 residues. The germline V gene encodes CDR1 MNHEY and CDR2 SMNVEV (reference sequence). CDR3 in DNA: TGTGCCAGCAGTTGGGGGCGGGGGGGGCACACAGATACGCAGTATTTT. Translated, it gives CASSWGRGGHTDTQYF.

This clone was recorded many times. The V call is TRBV5-5, the J call TRBJ1-1; tentative D call: TRBD1 (6 bases). Germline lookup yields CDR1 SGHKS and CDR2 YYEKEE (reference sequence). The CDR3 spans 16 residues. V was cut by 4 bases and J by 5 bases, with 21 bases left in between. The CDR3 spells CASSPRPRTGLTEAFF. The CDR3 DNA is TGTGCCAGCAGCCCCAGGCCTCGAACAGGGCTAACTGAAGCTTTCTTT.

In its sample, this clone was seen a few times. The chain joins TRBV11-2 to TRBJ2-1, with TRBD1 identical over 12 bases. The V and J ends lost 3 bases and 7 bases, in that order; junction bases with no gene match: 4. This CDR3 spans 15 amino acids. Germline CDR1 and CDR2: SGHAT and FQNNGV. In nucleotides, the CDR3 is TGTGCCAGCAGCTTTGGGGGACAGGGGGCTAATGAGCAGTTCTTC. Protein: CASSFGGQGANEQFF.

At least ten counts were recorded for this clone. The rearrangement joins TRBV9 to TRBJ2-3; 9 bases align to TRBD2. There are 15 residues in the CDR3. The germline gives CDR1 SGDLS, CDR2 YYNGEE. The trim removed 2 bases at V and 3 bases at J, leaving 4 bases unmatched. In DNA, the CDR3 is TGTGCCAGCAGCGTCTTAGCGGGAGCAACAGATACGCAGTATTTT. Its translation: CASSVLAGATDTQYF.

This clone was picked up many times. This chain uses TRBV4-2 with TRBJ1-2, with 7 bases that match TRBD1. The CDR3 length is 17 residues. The germline V gene has CDR1 LGHNA and CDR2 YNFKEQ. Trimming cost V 3 bases and J 2 bases; bases outside gene matches: 12. The CDR3 reads CASSHGNPRDRNYGYTF. CDR3 nucleotide sequence: TGTGCCAGCAGCCACGGCAACCCCCGGGACAGAAACTATGGCTACACCTTC.

This clone was recorded at least ten times. This chain uses TRBV6-5 with TRBJ2-1; 8 nucleotides match TRBD1. The germline gives CDR1 MNHEY, CDR2 SVGAGI. The CDR3 runs 14 residues. Losses at the gene ends were 7 bases for V and 4 bases for J; bases not matched to a gene: 6. The CDR3 loop is CASKYGQGYNEQFF. In DNA, the CDR3 is TGTGCCAGCAAATACGGACAGGGTTACAATGAGCAGTTCTTC.

This clone was observed at least ten times. Distinct nucleotide sequences in the sample also encode this CDR3. The chain links TRBV18 to TRBJ2-7; TRBD2 matches at 9 bases. Per germline, CDR1 KGHSH and CDR2 LQKENI. The CDR3 loop spans 15 amino acids. J was trimmed by 3 bases and V by 0 bases; bases with no gene match: 3. For the CDR3, the DNA is TGTGCCAGCTCACCACCTCTAGCGGGAAGCTACGAGCAGTACTTC. The encoded protein is CASSPPLAGSYEQYF.

This clone was found many times. Germline and junction disagree at one end, which may indicate a read error. This chain connects TRBV6-6 to TRBJ2-1; 13 nucleotides align to TRBD2. The CDR3 spans 16 residues. Germline CDR1 is MNHNY and CDR2 is SVGAGI (reference sequence). The CDR3 DNA reads as TGTGCCAGCAGCTACTCGGGACTAGCGGGGTACAATGAGCAGTTCTTC. It encodes CASSYSGLAGYNEQFF.

In its sample, this clone was seen many times. The V gene is TRBV20-1, the J gene TRBJ1-2; D might be TRBD1 (5 bases). CDR3 length equals 11 residues. Germline V gene sequence: CDR1 DFQATT, CDR2 SNEGSKA (reference sequence). The V end was cut by 6 bases, the J end by 5 bases, with 10 bases between. The CDR3: CSAAGIYGYTF. For the CDR3, the DNA is TGCAGTGCCGCAGGGATTTATGGCTACACCTTC.

This clone was detected ten times or more. V gene TRBV5-1 combines with J gene TRBJ2-7, with 7 positions matching TRBD1. The V and J ends lost 7 bases and 4 bases, in that order; junction bases with no gene match: 11. Looked up from germline, CDR1 is SGHRS and CDR2 is YFSETQ. CDR3 size: 14 residues. The CDR3 here is CASARGTASYEQYF. DNA of the CDR3: TGCGCCAGCGCCAGGGGGACAGCATCGTACGAGCAGTACTTC.

In this sample, this clone turned up a few times. Sequence at one end of the junction differs from germline and may be a read error. The same CDR3 is also encoded by other DNA sequences in this sample. The CDR3 sequence is CASSLEGEKLFF. Written as DNA, the CDR3 is TGTGCCAGCAGTTTAGAGGGTGAAAAACTATTTTTT. The chain uses TRBV27 and TRBJ1-4; D is ambiguous. The CDR3 runs 12 residues. Germline CDR1 MNHEY, CDR2 SMNVEV (reference sequence).